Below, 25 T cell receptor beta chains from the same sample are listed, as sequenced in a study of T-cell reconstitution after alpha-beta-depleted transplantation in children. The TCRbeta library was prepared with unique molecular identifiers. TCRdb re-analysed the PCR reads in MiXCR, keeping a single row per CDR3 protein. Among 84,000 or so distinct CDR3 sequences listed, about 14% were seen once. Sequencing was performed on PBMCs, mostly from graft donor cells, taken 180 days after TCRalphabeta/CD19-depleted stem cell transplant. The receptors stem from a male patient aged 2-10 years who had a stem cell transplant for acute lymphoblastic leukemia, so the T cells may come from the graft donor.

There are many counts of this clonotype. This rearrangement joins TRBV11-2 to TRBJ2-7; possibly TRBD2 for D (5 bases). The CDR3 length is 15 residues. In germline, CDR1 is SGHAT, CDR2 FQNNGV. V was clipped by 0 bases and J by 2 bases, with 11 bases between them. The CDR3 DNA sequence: TGTGCCAGCAGCTTAGATACGGGATCCACCTACGAGCAGTACTTC. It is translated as CASSLDTGSTYEQYF. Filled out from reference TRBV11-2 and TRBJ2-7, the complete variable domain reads EAGVAQSPRYKIIEKRQSVAFWCNPISGHATLYWYQQILGQGPKLLIQFQNNGVVDDSQLPKDRFSAERLKGVDSTLKIQPAKLEDSAVYLCASSLDTGSTYEQYFGPGTRLTVT.

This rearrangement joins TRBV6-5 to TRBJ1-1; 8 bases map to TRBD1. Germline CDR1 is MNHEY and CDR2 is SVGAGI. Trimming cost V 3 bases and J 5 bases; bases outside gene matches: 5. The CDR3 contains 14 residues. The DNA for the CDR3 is TGTGCCAGCAGTTATACAGGGGGGAGGACTGAAGCTTTCTTT. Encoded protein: CASSYTGGRTEAFF.

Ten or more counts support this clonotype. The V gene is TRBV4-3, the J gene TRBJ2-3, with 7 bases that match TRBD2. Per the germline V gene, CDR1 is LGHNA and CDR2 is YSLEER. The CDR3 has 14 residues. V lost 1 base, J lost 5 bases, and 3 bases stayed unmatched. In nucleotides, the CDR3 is TGCGCCAGCAGCCAAGGGCGGGAGTTAGATACGCAGTATTTT. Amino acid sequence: CASSQGRELDTQYF.

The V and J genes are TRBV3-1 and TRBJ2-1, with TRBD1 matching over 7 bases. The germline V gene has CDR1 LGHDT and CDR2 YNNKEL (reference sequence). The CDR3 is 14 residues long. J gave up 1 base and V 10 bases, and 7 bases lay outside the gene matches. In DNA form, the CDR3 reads TGTGCCACGAGACAGGGTAATTCCTACAATGAGCAGTTCTTC. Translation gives CATRQGNSYNEQFF.

Here the CDR3 reads CASSSGASYEQYF. The CDR3 nucleotides are TGTGCCAGCAGTTCCGGGGCCTCCTACGAGCAGTACTTC. V is TRBV12-3 or TRBV12-4 and J is TRBJ2-7, with D perhaps assigned TRBD1 or TRBD2 (5 bases each). V gave up 4 bases and J gave up 0 bases, with 7 bases separating them. The CDR3 sequence is 13 residues long.

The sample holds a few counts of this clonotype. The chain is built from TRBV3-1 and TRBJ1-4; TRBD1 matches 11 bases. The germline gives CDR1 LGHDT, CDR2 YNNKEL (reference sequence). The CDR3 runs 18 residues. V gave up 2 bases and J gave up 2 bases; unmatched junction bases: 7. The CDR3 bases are TGTGCCAGCAGCCAAAGGCGGGACAGGGGGACGACTAATGAAAAACTGTTTTTT. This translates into CASSQRRDRGTTNEKLFF.

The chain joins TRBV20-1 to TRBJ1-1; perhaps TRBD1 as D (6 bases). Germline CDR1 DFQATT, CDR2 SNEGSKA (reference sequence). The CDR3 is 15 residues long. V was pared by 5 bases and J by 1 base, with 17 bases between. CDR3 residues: CSAHSGTPGNTEAFF. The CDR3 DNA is TGCAGTGCTCATAGCGGGACACCTGGGAACACTGAAGCTTTCTTT.

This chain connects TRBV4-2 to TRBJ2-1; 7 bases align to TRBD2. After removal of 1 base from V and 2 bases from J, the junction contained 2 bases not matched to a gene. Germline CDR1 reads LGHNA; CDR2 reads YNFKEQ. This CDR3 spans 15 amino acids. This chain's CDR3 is CASSQGEGPYNEQFF. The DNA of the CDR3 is TGTGCCAGCAGCCAAGGGGAGGGCCCCTACAATGAGCAGTTCTTC.

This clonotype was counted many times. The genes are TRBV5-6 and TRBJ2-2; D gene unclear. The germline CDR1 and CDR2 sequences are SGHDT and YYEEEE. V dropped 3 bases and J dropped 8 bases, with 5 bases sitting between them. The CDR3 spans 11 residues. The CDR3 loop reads CASSSVGELFF. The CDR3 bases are TGTGCCAGCAGCTCTGTTGGGGAGCTGTTTTTT. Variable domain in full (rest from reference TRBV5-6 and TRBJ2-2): DAGVTQSPTHLIKTRGQQVTLRCSPKSGHDTVSWYQQALGQGPQFIFQYYEEEERQRGNFPDRFSGHQFPNYSSELNVNALLLGDSALYLCASSSVGELFFGEGSRLTVL.

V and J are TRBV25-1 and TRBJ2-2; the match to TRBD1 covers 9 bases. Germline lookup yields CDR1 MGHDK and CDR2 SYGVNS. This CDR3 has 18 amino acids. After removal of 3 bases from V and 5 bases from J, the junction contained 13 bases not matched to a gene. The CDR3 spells CASSDPTGGGVGTGELFF. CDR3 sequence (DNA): TGTGCCAGCAGTGATCCGACAGGGGGAGGCGTAGGGACCGGGGAGCTGTTTTTT.

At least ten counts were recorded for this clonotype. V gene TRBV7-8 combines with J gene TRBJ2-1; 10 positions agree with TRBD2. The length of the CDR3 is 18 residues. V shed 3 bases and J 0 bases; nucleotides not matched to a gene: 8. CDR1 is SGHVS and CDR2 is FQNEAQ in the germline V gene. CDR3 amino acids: CASSFSVLAGASYNEQFF. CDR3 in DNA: TGTGCCAGCAGCTTTAGCGTCCTAGCGGGGGCCTCCTACAATGAGCAGTTCTTC.

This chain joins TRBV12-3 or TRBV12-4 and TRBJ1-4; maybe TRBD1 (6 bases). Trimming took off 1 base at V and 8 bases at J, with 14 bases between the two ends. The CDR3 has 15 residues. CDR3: CASSLGPRGEEKLFF. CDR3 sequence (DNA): TGTGCCAGCAGTTTAGGGCCAAGGGGGGAAGAAAAACTGTTTTTT.

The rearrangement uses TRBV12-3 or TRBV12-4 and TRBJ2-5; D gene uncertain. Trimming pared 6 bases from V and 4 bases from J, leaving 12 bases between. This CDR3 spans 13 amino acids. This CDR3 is CASRLDLAETQYF. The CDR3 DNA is TGTGCCAGCAGACTTGACTTAGCAGAGACCCAGTACTTC.

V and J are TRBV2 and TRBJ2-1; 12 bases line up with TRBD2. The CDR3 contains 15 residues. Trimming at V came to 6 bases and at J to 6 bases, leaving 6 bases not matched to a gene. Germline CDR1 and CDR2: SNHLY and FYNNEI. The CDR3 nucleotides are TGTGCCAGCAGCGAACTAGCGGGGGGACTCAATGAGCAGTTCTTC. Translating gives CASSELAGGLNEQFF.

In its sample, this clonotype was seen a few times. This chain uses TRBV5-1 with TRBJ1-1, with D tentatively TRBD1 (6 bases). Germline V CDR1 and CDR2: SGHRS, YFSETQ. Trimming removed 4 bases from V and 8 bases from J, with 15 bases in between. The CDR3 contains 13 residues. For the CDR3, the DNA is TGCGCCAGCAGCCCCCAGCTCGGGGGCGAAGCTTTCTTT. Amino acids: CASSPQLGGEAFF.

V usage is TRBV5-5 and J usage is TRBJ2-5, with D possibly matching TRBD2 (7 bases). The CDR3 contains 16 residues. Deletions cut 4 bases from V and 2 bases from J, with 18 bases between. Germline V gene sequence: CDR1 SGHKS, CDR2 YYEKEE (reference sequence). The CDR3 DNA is TGTGCCAGCAGCCGGTGGGGGGGGGCCCCTCAAGAGACCCAGTACTTC. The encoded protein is CASSRWGGAPQETQYF.

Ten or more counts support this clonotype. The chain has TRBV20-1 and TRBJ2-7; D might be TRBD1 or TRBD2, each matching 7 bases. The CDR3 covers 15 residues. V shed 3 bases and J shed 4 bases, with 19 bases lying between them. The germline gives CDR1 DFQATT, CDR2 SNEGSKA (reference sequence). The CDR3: CSASGGRGPQYEQYF. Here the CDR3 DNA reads TGCAGTGCTAGCGGGGGGAGGGGGCCCCAGTACGAGCAGTACTTC.

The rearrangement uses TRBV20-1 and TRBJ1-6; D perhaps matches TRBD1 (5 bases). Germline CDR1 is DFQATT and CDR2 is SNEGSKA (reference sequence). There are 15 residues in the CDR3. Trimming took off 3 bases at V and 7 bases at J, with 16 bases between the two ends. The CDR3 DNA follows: TGCAGTGCTAGCCGAACGGGACTAGGGAATTCACCCCTCCACTTT. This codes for CSASRTGLGNSPLHF.

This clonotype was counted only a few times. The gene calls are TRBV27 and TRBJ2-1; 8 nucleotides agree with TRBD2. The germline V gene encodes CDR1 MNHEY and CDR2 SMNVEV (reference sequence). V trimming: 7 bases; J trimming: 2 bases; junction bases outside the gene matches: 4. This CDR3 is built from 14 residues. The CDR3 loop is CASNLGGAYNEQFF. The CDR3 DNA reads TGTGCCAGCAACCTCGGGGGGGCCTACAATGAGCAGTTCTTC.

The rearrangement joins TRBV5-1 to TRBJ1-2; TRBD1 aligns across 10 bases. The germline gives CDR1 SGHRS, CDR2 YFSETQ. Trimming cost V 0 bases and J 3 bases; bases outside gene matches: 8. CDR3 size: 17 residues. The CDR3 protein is CASSLVGPDRGDYGYTF. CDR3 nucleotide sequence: TGCGCCAGCAGCTTGGTGGGACCGGACAGGGGGGACTATGGCTACACCTTC. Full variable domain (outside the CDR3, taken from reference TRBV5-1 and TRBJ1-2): KAGVTQTPRYLIKTRGQQVTLSCSPISGHRSVSWYQQTPGQGLQFLFEYFSETQRNKGNFPGRFSGRQFSNSRSEMNVSTLELGDSALYLCASSLVGPDRGDYGYTFGSGTRLTVV.

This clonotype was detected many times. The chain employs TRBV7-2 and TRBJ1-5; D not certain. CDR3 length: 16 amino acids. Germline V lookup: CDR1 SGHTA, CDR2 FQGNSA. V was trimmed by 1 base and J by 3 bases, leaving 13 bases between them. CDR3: CASSLVAGGINQPQHF. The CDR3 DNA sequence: TGTGCCAGCAGCTTAGTTGCGGGAGGCATCAATCAGCCCCAGCATTTT.

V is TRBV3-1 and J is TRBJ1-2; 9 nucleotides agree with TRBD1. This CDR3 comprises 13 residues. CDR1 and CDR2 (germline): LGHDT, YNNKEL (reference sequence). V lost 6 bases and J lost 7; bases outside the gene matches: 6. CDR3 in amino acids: CASRRQGESGYTF. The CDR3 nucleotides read TGTGCCAGCAGGCGACAGGGGGAAAGTGGCTACACCTTC.

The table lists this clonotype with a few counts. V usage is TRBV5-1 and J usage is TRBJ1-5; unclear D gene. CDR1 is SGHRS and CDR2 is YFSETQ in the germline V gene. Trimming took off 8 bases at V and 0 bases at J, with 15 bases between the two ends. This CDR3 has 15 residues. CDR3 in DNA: TGCGCCAGGCCGACCGGACCGTTTAGCAATCAGCCCCAGCATTTT. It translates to CARPTGPFSNQPQHF.

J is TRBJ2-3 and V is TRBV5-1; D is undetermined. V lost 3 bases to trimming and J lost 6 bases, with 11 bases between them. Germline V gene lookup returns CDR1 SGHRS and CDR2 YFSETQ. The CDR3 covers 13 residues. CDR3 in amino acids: CASSSIPADTQYF. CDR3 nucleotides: TGCGCCAGCAGCTCCATACCGGCTGATACGCAGTATTTT.

This CDR3 is CASSPFPSGGTGELFF. Written as DNA, the CDR3 is TGTGCCAGCAGCCCCTTCCCCTCAGGGGGCACCGGGGAGCTGTTTTTT. The V call is TRBV5-4, the J call TRBJ2-2; 7 bases are shared with TRBD1. J lost 4 bases, V lost 4 bases, and 10 bases had no gene match. The CDR3 has 16 residues. Germline-derived CDR1 and CDR2 are SGHNT and YYREEE (reference sequence).